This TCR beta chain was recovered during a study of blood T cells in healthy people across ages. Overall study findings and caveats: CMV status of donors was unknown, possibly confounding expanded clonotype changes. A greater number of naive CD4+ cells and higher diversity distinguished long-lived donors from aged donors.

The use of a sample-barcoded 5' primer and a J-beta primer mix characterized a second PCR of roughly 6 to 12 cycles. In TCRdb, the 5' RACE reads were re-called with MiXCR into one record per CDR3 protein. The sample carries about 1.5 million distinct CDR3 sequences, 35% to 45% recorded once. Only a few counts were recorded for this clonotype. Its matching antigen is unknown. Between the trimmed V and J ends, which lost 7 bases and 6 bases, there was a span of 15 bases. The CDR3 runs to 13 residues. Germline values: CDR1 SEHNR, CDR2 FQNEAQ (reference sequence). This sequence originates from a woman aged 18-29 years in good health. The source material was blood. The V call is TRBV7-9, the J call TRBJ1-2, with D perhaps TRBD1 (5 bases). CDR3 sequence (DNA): TGTGCCAGCACAAACCGGGGGATAGATGGCTACACCTTC. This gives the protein CASTNRGIDGYTF.